This passage covers 2 T cell receptor beta chains from one sample sequenced in a study of T cell responses to AZD1222 COVID-19 vaccine. TCRdb keeps only in-frame clones here, not all; method: immunoSEQ multiplex PCR. The sample gives some 150,000 clones, 94% of which show up once; roughly 1.2% is in the top ten. Specimen: peripheral blood, collected on day 0 of AZD1222 vaccination. The receptors were sampled from an adult in good health.

The gene calls are TRBV5-1 and TRBJ2-5; D is ambiguous. The germline V gene has CDR1 SGHRS and CDR2 YFSETQ. This CDR3 is 13 amino acids long. V was pared by 3 bases and J by 2 bases, with 8 bases between. CDR3 coding DNA: TGCGCCAGCAGCTCGCCTCCTCAAGAGACCCAGTACTTC. Its protein product is CASSSPPQETQYF. Full variable domain (missing parts from reference TRBV5-1 and TRBJ2-5): KAGVTQTPRYLIKTRGQQVTLSCSPISGHRSVSWYQQTPGQGLQFLFEYFSETQRNKGNFPGRFSGRQFSNSRSEMNVSTLELGDSALYLCASSSPPQETQYFGPGTRLLVL.

The gene calls are TRBV28 and TRBJ1-1; D is unresolved. V was trimmed by 5 bases and J by 6 bases, leaving 16 bases between them. Germline V gene data show CDR1 as MDHEN and CDR2 as SYDVKM. The CDR3 is 14 amino acids. CDR3 residues: CASSTDVIQAEAFF. The DNA of the CDR3 is TGTGCCAGCAGTACCGATGTGATCCAGGCTGAAGCTTTCTTT.